These 16 T cell receptor beta chains originate from one sample sequenced in a study of control samples from healthy donors and cancer patients. Assay used: immunoSEQ multiplex PCR; TCRdb lists only in-frame clones, some missing. The sample contains around 97,000 clones, roughly 89% of which appear only once. The sequencing sample was made of PBMCs. These receptors were collected from a man in his 60s with lung cancer.

This clone was detected only once. The J gene is TRBJ2-5, the V gene TRBV11-1; perhaps TRBD2 as D (5 bases). The length of the CDR3 is 16 residues. Germline V lookup: CDR1 SGHAT, CDR2 FQDESV (reference sequence). The ends were cut back, 3 bases at V and 2 bases at J, with 16 bases in the middle. DNA of the CDR3: TGTGCCAGCAGCTTCGGGGAAGCCATGCCGCAAGAGACCCAGTACTTC. This codes for CASSFGEAMPQETQYF.

The rearrangement joins TRBV27 to TRBJ1-5; D is undetermined. The CDR3 is made up of 15 amino acids. Germline values: CDR1 MNHEY, CDR2 SMNVEV (reference sequence). The V end lost 1 base, the J end lost 5 bases, and 12 bases lay between the germline ends. CDR3 region: CASSLYSLDDQPQHF. As DNA, the CDR3 is TGTGCCAGCAGTTTATATAGCTTGGACGATCAGCCCCAGCATTTT.

This clone was seen a single time. This sequence joins TRBV5-4 and TRBJ2-7, with D possibly TRBD1 on 6 matching bases. The CDR3 runs 14 residues. The V gene lost 1 base and the J gene lost 5 bases, with 13 bases spanning the gap. Germline CDR1 and CDR2: SGHNT and YYREEE (reference sequence). CDR3 bases: TGTGCCAGCAGCTTGACAGGGACCTACGACGAGCAGTACGTC. As protein: CASSLTGTYDEQYV.

This clone is a singleton in its sample. The J gene is TRBJ2-1, the V gene TRBV7-3, with TRBD1 matching over 8 bases. Unmatched junction bases numbered 9, after V lost 5 bases and J lost 3 bases. This CDR3 comprises 16 residues. Looked up from germline, CDR1 is SGHTA and CDR2 is FQGTGA. The DNA for the CDR3 is TGTGCCAGCAGCACCGACGGGACAGGATTCTACAATGAGCAGTTCTTC. It codes for CASSTDGTGFYNEQFF.

The chain employs TRBV5-6 and TRBJ1-1; D remains ambiguous. Trimming removed 0 bases at V and 3 bases at J, with 12 bases between. The CDR3 length is 15 residues. CDR1 is SGHDT and CDR2 is YYEEEE in the germline V gene. The DNA of the CDR3 is TGTGCCAGCAGCTTGGTGTCCCTGGCGTACACTGAAGCTTTCTTT. This encodes CASSLVSLAYTEAFF.

The chain carries TRBV7-9 and TRBJ1-6; no definite D call. The V and J ends lost 4 bases and 9 bases respectively, with 13 bases between them. The CDR3 sequence is 14 residues long. Germline assignment: CDR1 SEHNR and CDR2 FQNEAQ (reference sequence). In DNA form, the CDR3 reads TGTGCCAGCAGCTCACACAGTCCGATTTCACCCCTCCACTTT. Its translation: CASSSHSPISPLHF.

The V gene is TRBV18, the J gene TRBJ2-7; 8 positions match TRBD1. Germline CDR1 and CDR2: KGHSH and LQKENI. This CDR3 has 14 residues. V was clipped by 5 bases and J by 4 bases; unmatched bases: 7. CDR3: CASSTGTGAYEQYF. The CDR3 DNA follows: TGTGCCAGCTCAACCGGGACAGGAGCTTACGAGCAGTACTTC.

The V gene is TRBV29-1, the J gene TRBJ2-7; TRBD1 matches at 9 bases. Germline V CDR1 and CDR2: SQVTM, ANQGSEA. V lost 5 bases, J lost 5 bases, and 1 base stayed unmatched. The CDR3 consists of 11 residues. The CDR3 protein is CSVNRGHEQYV. The DNA of the CDR3 is TGCAGCGTTAACAGGGGGCACGAGCAGTACGTC.

V is TRBV3-1 (or the pseudogene TRBV3-2) and J is TRBJ2-1, with TRBD1 identical over 9 bases. The trim removed 3 bases at V and 7 bases at J, leaving 7 bases unmatched. Germline V gives CDR1 LGHDT, CDR2 YNNKEL (reference sequence). The CDR3 is 15 residues long. CDR3 loop: CASSQGQGKVNEQFF. The CDR3, as DNA: TGTGCCAGCAGCCAGGGACAGGGCAAAGTAAATGAGCAGTTCTTC.

Turning to this clone: An end of the junction does not agree with germline; a read error may underlie this. J is TRBJ1-1 and V is TRBV27; D not resolved. Looked up from germline, CDR1 is MNHEY and CDR2 is SMNVEV (reference sequence). This CDR3 spans 11 amino acids. The CDR3 DNA is TGTGCCAGCAGAAAAGACACCGAAGCTTTCTTT. This translates into CASRKDTEAFF.

The chain uses TRBV9 and TRBJ2-3, with TRBD2 matching over 14 bases. The CDR3 consists of 17 residues. CDR1 and CDR2 from the germline V gene are SGDLS and YYNGEE. The ends lost 4 bases at V and 3 bases at J; junction bases unmatched: 7. The CDR3 DNA reads as TGTGCCAGCAGCCCCCGAGGACTAGCGGGGGGAACAGATACGCAGTATTTT. This codes for CASSPRGLAGGTDTQYF.

The rearrangement uses TRBV30 and TRBJ2-3; D is undetermined. Trimming removed 0 bases at V and 6 bases at J, with 7 bases between. This CDR3 is 12 amino acids long. Germline V gene lookup returns CDR1 GTSNPN and CDR2 SVGIG (reference sequence). CDR3 in amino acids: CAWSVFGDTQYF. For the CDR3, the DNA is TGTGCCTGGAGTGTATTTGGCGATACGCAGTATTTT.

The chain combines TRBV24-1 with TRBJ2-2; the D is unclear. The CDR3 is made up of 12 amino acids. Trimming took off 6 bases at V and 5 bases at J, with 6 bases between the two ends. Germline lookup yields CDR1 KGHDR and CDR2 SFDVKD. The CDR3 DNA follows: TGTGCCACCAGTACGAGAACCGGGGAGCTGTTTTTT. Translation: CATSTRTGELFF.

This chain connects TRBV29-1 to TRBJ1-5, with D perhaps matching TRBD1 (5 bases). CDR3 length: 13 amino acids. Trimming left V 7 bases short and J 1 base short, with 11 bases between. Germline V gene sequence: CDR1 SQVTM, CDR2 ANQGSEA. This CDR3 is CSAGTSSNQPQHF. CDR3 DNA sequence: TGCAGCGCCGGGACTTCGAGCAATCAGCCCCAGCATTTT.

This chain connects TRBV5-6 to TRBJ1-1; D is ambiguous. Germline loops: CDR1 SGHDT, CDR2 YYEEEE. This CDR3 has 12 residues. Trimming removed 4 bases from V and 8 bases from J, with 12 bases in between. The CDR3 sequence: CASSRRYSEAFF. CDR3 bases: TGTGCCAGCAGCCGGAGGTATAGCGAAGCTTTCTTT. The full variable domain, rest sourced from reference TRBV5-6 and TRBJ1-1, is DAGVTQSPTHLIKTRGQQVTLRCSPKSGHDTVSWYQQALGQGPQFIFQYYEEEERQRGNFPDRFSGHQFPNYSSELNVNALLLGDSALYLCASSRRYSEAFFGQGTRLTVV.

The chain links TRBV5-1 to TRBJ2-5, with 9 bases identical to TRBD2. Germline CDR1 SGHRS, CDR2 YFSETQ. The V gene end was trimmed by 3 bases and the J gene end by 2 bases; junction bases not matched to a gene: 5. There are 15 residues in the CDR3. CDR3 nucleotides: TGCGCCAGCAGCTCGGAGACTAGCGGACAAGAGACCCAGTACTTC. It specifies CASSSETSGQETQYF. The whole variable domain, filled in from reference TRBV5-1 and TRBJ2-5, reads KAGVTQTPRYLIKTRGQQVTLSCSPISGHRSVSWYQQTPGQGLQFLFEYFSETQRNKGNFPGRFSGRQFSNSRSEMNVSTLELGDSALYLCASSSETSGQETQYFGPGTRLLVL.